A selection of T cell receptor beta chains follows, all from one sample in a study of T-cell memory formation after mild COVID-19. TCRdb redid the calling of the 5' RACE reads with MiXCR, one entry per CDR3 protein. The repertoire includes about 320,000 distinct CDR3 sequences, roughly an eighth of them detected once, and roughly a fifth sits in the top ten. Material for sequencing was PBMCs or a T cell subset sorted from them (not recorded which). These receptors all stem from a man between 18 and 35 years old who had mild COVID-19 (a few samples of this study predate the infection). Cell type and time point are not known. The CDR3 runs from the conserved cysteine through the conserved F or W. The D gene is left open where the match is weak. Clone size appears in some rows only: once, few, many, or a class for an expanded clone.

V gene	D gene	clone size	J gene	CDR3 DNA	CDR3 protein
TRBV7-9	.	many	TRBJ2-1	TGTGCCAGCAGCTTAGTTGGAGGGTGGAATGAGCAGTTCTTC	CASSLVGGWNEQFF
TRBV5-1	.	few	TRBJ2-1	TGCGCCAGCAGCTTTCAGGGCTCAAACTACAATGAGCAGTTCTTC	CASSFQGSNYNEQFF
TRBV12-3/TRBV12-4	.	.	TRBJ1-5	TGTGCCAGCAGTCCCAGGAGGTATAGCAATCAGCCCCAGCATTTT	CASSPRRYSNQPQHF
TRBV7-3	TRBD2	few	TRBJ2-3	TGTGCCAGCAGCCCGGGACTAGCGGGGGCCACAGATACGCAGTATTTT	CASSPGLAGATDTQYF
TRBV12-3/TRBV12-4	.	few	TRBJ2-3	TGTGCCAGCAGTTTCCTCCCAGGTATTGGGACAGATACGCAGTATTTT	CASSFLPGIGTDTQYF
TRBV20-1	TRBD1	.	TRBJ2-1	TGCAGTGCTGACAGGGGCAATGAGCAGTTCTTC	CSADRGNEQFF
TRBV19	TRBD2	.	TRBJ2-1	TGTGCCAGTAGTATCGGCGGGACTAGCGGGTACAATGAGCAGTTCTTC	CASSIGGTSGYNEQFF
TRBV4-1	TRBD1	few	TRBJ2-7	TGCGCCAGCAGCCCTTCGCGGACAGGGAACGAGCAGTACTTC	CASSPSRTGNEQYF
TRBV29-1	TRBD2	.	TRBJ2-1	TGCAGCGCCGGAGGTGTGGCGGGGGGGCGATTAAGGTTCTCCTACAATGAGCAGTTCTTC	CSAGGVAGGRLRFSYNEQFF
TRBV6-5	.	few	TRBJ1-5	TGTGCCAGCAGTTATGGGCCAGACAATCAGCCCCAGCATTTT	CASSYGPDNQPQHF
TRBV5-1	TRBD1	.	TRBJ2-5	TGCGCCAGCAGCTTGGAGGGGGCAGGGGAGACCCAGTACTTC	CASSLEGAGETQYF
TRBV7-9	.	few	TRBJ2-2	TGTGCCAGCAGCCGAGCCCCCTCTCCCGGGGAGCTGTTTTTT	CASSRAPSPGELFF
TRBV18	.	many	TRBJ1-2	TGTGCCAGCTCACCGTCGAAGGTCGGCTACACCTTC	CASSPSKVGYTF
TRBV4-3	.	.	TRBJ2-2	TGCGCCAGCAGCCAAGAAGTCTGGACGGGGATAAACACCGGGGAGCTGTTTTTT	CASSQEVWTGINTGELFF
TRBV7-2	TRBD2	.	TRBJ2-5	TGTGCCAGCAGCTTAAGATTGCGGGGGGTTAAAGAGACCCAGTACTTC	CASSLRLRGVKETQYF
TRBV20-1	TRBD2	.	TRBJ2-1	TGCAGTGCTAGAGGACTAGCGGGGGGGCCGAGGTACAATGAGCAGTTCTTC	CSARGLAGGPRYNEQFF
TRBV9	.	once	TRBJ2-3	TGTGCCAGCAGCGTAGCGGGACTCCCCGGCACAGATACGCAGTATTTT	CASSVAGLPGTDTQYF
TRBV7-9	.	few	TRBJ1-1	TGTGCCAGCGCCCCCGGGACACGGAACACTGAAGCTTTCTTT	CASAPGTRNTEAFF
TRBV5-1	.	few	TRBJ1-1	TGCGCCAGCAGCTTGGTGGGCACGCTGTCCACTGAAGCTTTCTTT	CASSLVGTLSTEAFF
TRBV11-2	.	.	TRBJ1-5	TGTGCCAGCAGCTTAACCGAGGGCAATCAGCCCCAGCATTTT	CASSLTEGNQPQHF
TRBV5-1	.	.	TRBJ1-4	TGCGCCAGCAGCTTAGGGGGGCTGAGGGACGAAAAACTGTTTTTT	CASSLGGLRDEKLFF
TRBV7-2	.	few	TRBJ2-2	TGTGCCAGCAGGGCACCTTGGAACACCGGGGAGCTGTTTTTT	CASRAPWNTGELFF
TRBV7-8	.	.	TRBJ2-5	TGTGCCAGCAGCTCGCCCCAGGGGCTGGGGGAGACCCAGTACTTC	CASSSPQGLGETQYF
TRBV7-9	TRBD2	.	TRBJ2-3	TGTGCCAGCAGCCCGTCGACTAGCGGGATGGGAACAGATACGCAGTATTTT	CASSPSTSGMGTDTQYF
TRBV2	TRBD2	.	TRBJ2-1	TGTGCCAGCACCCTAGCGGGGGGAATCAATGAGCAGTTCTTC	CASTLAGGINEQFF
TRBV5-6	.	.	TRBJ1-2	TGTGCCAGCAGCTTAGGGCAGGGGAAATGGAGTGGCTACACCTTC	CASSLGQGKWSGYTF
TRBV5-6	.	.	TRBJ1-5	TGTGCCAGCAGCTCACGTCAGCCCCAGCATTTT	CASSSRQPQHF
TRBV27	.	few	TRBJ1-1	TGTGCCAGCAGTTTATGGGGTCTCGGCACTGAAGCTTTCTTT	CASSLWGLGTEAFF
TRBV25-1	.	.	TRBJ1-1	TGTGCCAGCAGTGAAACAACCCTTGGGGAGCCGGCGGCTTTCTTT	CASSETTLGEPAAFF
TRBV6-2/TRBV6-3	TRBD2	.	TRBJ2-1	TGTGCCAGCAGTTACTCGACGGGGGGTGAGCAGTTCTTC	CASSYSTGGEQFF
TRBV6-1	TRBD2	.	TRBJ2-5	TGTGCCAGCAGTGAAGCGCTCGCGGGGGGTCGCGAGACCCAGTACTTC	CASSEALAGGRETQYF
TRBV5-6	.	few	TRBJ2-1	TGTGCCAGCAGCGCCCATCTTTACAATGAGCAGTTCTTC	CASSAHLYNEQFF
TRBV5-1	.	many	TRBJ1-1	TGCGCCAGCAGCCCACAGACGGGGAACACTGAAGCTTTCTTT	CASSPQTGNTEAFF
TRBV5-1	TRBD1	few	TRBJ1-2	TGCGCCAGCAGGCTGGACAGGGCCGGCGGGGGCTACACCTTC	CASRLDRAGGGYTF
TRBV7-2	.	.	TRBJ2-3	TGTGCCAGCAGCTCCCTCAGGAGGGGTGGACGAGATACGCAGTATTTT	CASSSLRRGGRDTQYF
TRBV29-1	.	few	TRBJ2-3	TGCAGCGTTCGGAGGGGGCAAACAGATACGCAGTATTTT	CSVRRGQTDTQYF
TRBV4-3	TRBD1	few	TRBJ1-4	TGCGCCAGCAGCAAGGGGGCGCTGGGGGAAAAACTGTTTTTT	CASSKGALGEKLFF
TRBV5-1	.	few	TRBJ2-2	TGCGCCAGCAAGTTAGACGGGGAGCTGTTTTTT	CASKLDGELFF
TRBV4-1	.	few	TRBJ2-1	TGCGCCAGCAGCCAAGTAGGGTCGGAGCAGACTGAGCAGTTCTTC	CASSQVGSEQTEQFF
TRBV5-5	TRBD2	.	TRBJ2-3	TGTGCCAGCAGCTTGGGGCCAGCGGGGTCGGATACGCAGTATTTT	CASSLGPAGSDTQYF
TRBV5-1	.	.	TRBJ1-2	TGCGCCAGCAGCTTGGGTCCGGTATCGGCCCAGTATGGCTACACCTTC	CASSLGPVSAQYGYTF
TRBV6-5	.	.	TRBJ1-3	TGTGCCAGCAGTTACCGGGGGGACACCATATATTTT	CASSYRGDTIYF
TRBV5-1	.	few	TRBJ1-4	TGCGCCAGCAGCTTGGGACGCCTGGGTAATGAAAAACTGTTTTTT	CASSLGRLGNEKLFF
TRBV6-5	TRBD2	.	TRBJ2-2	TGTGCCAGCGGGGAAGCGGGGGGGACCGGGGAGCTGTTTTTT	CASGEAGGTGELFF
TRBV16	.	few	TRBJ1-2	TGTGCCAGCAGCCAATCGTGGAGGGAAGAAGGCTACACCTTC	CASSQSWREEGYTF
TRBV18	TRBD1	.	TRBJ1-1	TGTGCCAGCTCACCACGGAAGGGGGCGGACACTGAAGCTTTCTTT	CASSPRKGADTEAFF
TRBV15	TRBD2	.	TRBJ2-3	TGTGCCACCAGCAGAGGAAGCGGGGGCCTCACAGATACGCAGTATTTT	CATSRGSGGLTDTQYF
TRBV20-1	.	few	TRBJ1-6	TGCAGTGCTCAGGGAGGGGGAGGAAGGGCGTTTTGGGGAGGGTCACCCCTCCACTTT	CSAQGGGGRAFWGGSPLHF
TRBV3-1	TRBD2	few	TRBJ2-5	TGTGCCAGCAGCTCCCTGACTAGCGGGGGGGCCGGAGAGACCCAGTACTTC	CASSSLTSGGAGETQYF
TRBV15	.	.	TRBJ2-1	TGTGCCACCAGCAGCTGGGATGGACCGTACAATGAGCAGTTCTTC	CATSSWDGPYNEQFF
TRBV28	.	.	TRBJ2-2	TGTGCCAGCAGTTTAGTCCTACTCAACACCGGGGAGCTGTTTTTT	CASSLVLLNTGELFF
TRBV4-1	.	many	TRBJ2-5	TGCGCCAGCAGCCCCCCGGTTCTGGAGACCCAGTACTTC	CASSPPVLETQYF